The rows below give T cell receptor beta chains drawn from one sample of a study of monozygotic twins with inflammatory bowel disease. TCRdb processed the 5' RACE reads again and assigns one entry to each CDR3 protein, with no DNA. The repertoire table contains about 330,000 distinct CDR3 sequences. Source material: blood. The receptors were sampled from a human donor with ulcerative colitis or Crohn's disease, or a healthy co-twin of an affected twin (not recorded which). Both conserved end residues are part of each CDR3.

j_gene: TRBJ1-1; v_gene: TRBV28; CDR3aa: CASSLYRGRTEAFF
j_gene: TRBJ2-2; v_gene: TRBV24-1; CDR3aa: CATSDPTGGGNTGELFF
j_gene: TRBJ1-1; v_gene: TRBV6-1; CDR3aa: CASSTDRGPTEAFF
j_gene: TRBJ1-5; v_gene: TRBV4-1; CDR3aa: CASSEGALSNQPQHF
j_gene: TRBJ2-6; v_gene: TRBV12-3/TRBV12-4; CDR3aa: CASSPGDRYVLTF
j_gene: TRBJ1-2; v_gene: TRBV29-1; CDR3aa: CSVGGADNYGYTF
j_gene: TRBJ2-5; v_gene: TRBV20-1; CDR3aa: CSATGTAQETQYF
j_gene: TRBJ1-1; v_gene: TRBV7-2; CDR3aa: CASSLAHSGTAEAFF
j_gene: TRBJ2-3; v_gene: TRBV27; CDR3aa: CASSWGPMQYF
j_gene: TRBJ1-3; v_gene: TRBV20-1; CDR3aa: CSARVFGTAVSGNTIYF
j_gene: TRBJ2-1; v_gene: TRBV28; CDR3aa: CASKRDSSYNEQLF
j_gene: TRBJ2-1; v_gene: TRBV18; CDR3aa: CASSLALSGKYNEQFF
j_gene: TRBJ1-2; v_gene: TRBV4-1; CDR3aa: CASSQRGSKGYGYTF
j_gene: TRBJ2-1; v_gene: TRBV28; CDR3aa: CASIGAGGLAALFGRGEQFF
j_gene: TRBJ1-2; v_gene: TRBV28; CDR3aa: CASNPTGRNGYTF
j_gene: TRBJ1-2; v_gene: TRBV29-1; CDR3aa: CSVRKQGANYGYTF
j_gene: TRBJ2-5; v_gene: TRBV10-3; CDR3aa: CAISESTGRQETQYF
j_gene: TRBJ2-7; v_gene: TRBV7-6; CDR3aa: CASSNALPGQGAYEQYF
j_gene: TRBJ1-2; v_gene: TRBV10-3; CDR3aa: CAIRGDHGYTF
j_gene: TRBJ1-5; v_gene: TRBV9; CDR3aa: CASSPGTTGGPQHF
j_gene: TRBJ2-7; v_gene: TRBV5-1; CDR3aa: CASSIDSYEQYF
j_gene: TRBJ2-3; v_gene: TRBV20-1; CDR3aa: CSARDMKPSDTQYF
j_gene: TRBJ2-6; v_gene: TRBV11-2; CDR3aa: CASSFLRMARSSGANVLTF
j_gene: TRBJ2-1; v_gene: TRBV15; CDR3aa: CATSWAAGSSYNEQFF
j_gene: TRBJ2-6; v_gene: TRBV5-1; CDR3aa: CASSLRTEWGNVLTF
j_gene: TRBJ1-5; v_gene: TRBV20-1; CDR3aa: CSAARDGSGAPQHF
j_gene: TRBJ2-3; v_gene: TRBV5-1; CDR3aa: CASSLEQGATDTQYF
j_gene: TRBJ2-5; v_gene: TRBV7-2; CDR3aa: CASSFSVSQETQYF
j_gene: TRBJ2-2; v_gene: TRBV9; CDR3aa: CASSVDRGRAAGELFF
j_gene: TRBJ1-1; v_gene: TRBV5-1; CDR3aa: CASSPRPHGDSTEAFF
j_gene: TRBJ1-4; v_gene: TRBV2; CDR3aa: CASGPGQGIEKLFF
j_gene: TRBJ1-1; v_gene: TRBV12-2; CDR3aa: CASRSHVPTNTEAFF
j_gene: TRBJ2-3; v_gene: TRBV30; CDR3aa: CAVGSGIPSTDTQYF
j_gene: TRBJ1-1; v_gene: TRBV30; CDR3aa: CAWKNLVNTEAFF
j_gene: TRBJ2-5; v_gene: TRBV20-1; CDR3aa: CSAREGPETQYF
j_gene: TRBJ1-6; v_gene: TRBV5-1; CDR3aa: CASSLEGNQSPLHF
j_gene: TRBJ1-2; v_gene: TRBV3-1; CDR3aa: CASSQSGPTNYGYTF
j_gene: TRBJ1-5; v_gene: TRBV6-5; CDR3aa: CASSYSGAKGQPQHF
j_gene: TRBJ2-7; v_gene: TRBV21-1; CDR3aa: CASSKGFGGVSGEQYF
j_gene: TRBJ1-1; v_gene: TRBV6-5; CDR3aa: CASSLYRGQSSREAFF
j_gene: TRBJ2-4; v_gene: TRBV12-3/TRBV12-4; CDR3aa: CASSLTTGGSKNIQYF
j_gene: TRBJ2-1; v_gene: TRBV20-1; CDR3aa: CSVRGLAGDRSYNEQFF
j_gene: TRBJ1-3; v_gene: TRBV7-9; CDR3aa: CASSFPGGFGNTIYF
j_gene: TRBJ2-5; v_gene: TRBV27; CDR3aa: CASSLFGDPRETQYF
j_gene: TRBJ1-2; v_gene: TRBV5-1; CDR3aa: CASSLASWSGTGHGYTF
j_gene: TRBJ2-4; v_gene: TRBV28; CDR3aa: CATSPRNSVLNIQYF
j_gene: TRBJ2-2; v_gene: TRBV20-1; CDR3aa: CSARPTWRASTGELFF
j_gene: TRBJ2-7; v_gene: TRBV5-6; CDR3aa: CASSKVDRAITYEQYF
j_gene: TRBJ2-5; v_gene: TRBV28; CDR3aa: CASSRRSQETQYF
j_gene: TRBJ1-2; v_gene: TRBV6-1; CDR3aa: CASSEAAGRYGYTF
j_gene: TRBJ1-5; v_gene: TRBV6-5; CDR3aa: CASSYSGPELGQPQHF
j_gene: TRBJ2-1; v_gene: TRBV6-1; CDR3aa: CASSRPGTSNNEQFF
j_gene: TRBJ2-2; v_gene: TRBV20-1; CDR3aa: CSARQRGGLDTGELFF
j_gene: TRBJ2-1; v_gene: TRBV7-7; CDR3aa: CASSSSGATYNEQFF
j_gene: TRBJ2-1; v_gene: TRBV7-2; CDR3aa: CASRELANEQFF
j_gene: TRBJ1-6; v_gene: TRBV28; CDR3aa: CASSGVGYGSPLHF
j_gene: TRBJ2-7; v_gene: TRBV20-1; CDR3aa: CSAREGSLSGSYEQYF
j_gene: TRBJ2-7; v_gene: TRBV7-9; CDR3aa: CASSLNYERYF
j_gene: TRBJ2-2; v_gene: TRBV27; CDR3aa: CASSCNVGGELFF
j_gene: TRBJ2-2; v_gene: TRBV7-9; CDR3aa: CASSPPTQSGELFF